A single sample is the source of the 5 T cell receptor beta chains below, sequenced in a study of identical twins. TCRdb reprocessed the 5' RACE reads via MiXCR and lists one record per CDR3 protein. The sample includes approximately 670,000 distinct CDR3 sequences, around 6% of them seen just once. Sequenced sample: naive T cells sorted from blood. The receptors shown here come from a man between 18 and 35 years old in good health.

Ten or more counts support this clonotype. Written as DNA, the CDR3 is TGCGCCAGCAGCAGGGGATCCACCGGGGAGCTGTTTTTT. Protein: CASSRGSTGELFF. The V call is TRBV10-1, the J call TRBJ2-2; TRBD1 might be the D (6 bases). There are 13 residues in the CDR3. Germline V lookup: CDR1 WNHNN, CDR2 SYGVQD (reference sequence). Trimming took 6 bases from V and 4 from J, leaving 9 bases between them.

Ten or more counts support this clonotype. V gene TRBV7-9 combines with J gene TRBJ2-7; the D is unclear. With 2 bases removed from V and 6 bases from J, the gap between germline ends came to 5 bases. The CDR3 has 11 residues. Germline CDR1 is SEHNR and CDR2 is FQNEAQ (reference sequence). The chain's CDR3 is CASSLSSEQYF. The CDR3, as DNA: TGTGCCAGCAGCTTATCCAGCGAGCAGTACTTC.

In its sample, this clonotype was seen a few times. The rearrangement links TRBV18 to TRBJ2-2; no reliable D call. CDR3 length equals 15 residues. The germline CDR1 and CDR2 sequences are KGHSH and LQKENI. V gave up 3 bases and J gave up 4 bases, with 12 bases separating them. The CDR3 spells CASSPSGMVTGELFF. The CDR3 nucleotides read TGTGCCAGCTCACCTTCTGGGATGGTCACCGGGGAGCTGTTTTTT. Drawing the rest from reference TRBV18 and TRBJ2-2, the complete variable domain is NAGVMQNPRHLVRRRGQEARLRCSPMKGHSHVYWYRQLPEEGLKFMVYLQKENIIDESGMPKERFSAEFPKEGPSILRIQQVVRGDSAAYFCASSPSGMVTGELFFGEGSRLTVL.

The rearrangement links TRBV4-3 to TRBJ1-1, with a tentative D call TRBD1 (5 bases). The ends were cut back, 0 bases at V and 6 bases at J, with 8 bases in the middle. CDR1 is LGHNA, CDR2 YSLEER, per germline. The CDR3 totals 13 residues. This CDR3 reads CASSQDQGAEAFF. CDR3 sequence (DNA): TGCGCCAGCAGCCAAGATCAGGGCGCTGAAGCTTTCTTT.

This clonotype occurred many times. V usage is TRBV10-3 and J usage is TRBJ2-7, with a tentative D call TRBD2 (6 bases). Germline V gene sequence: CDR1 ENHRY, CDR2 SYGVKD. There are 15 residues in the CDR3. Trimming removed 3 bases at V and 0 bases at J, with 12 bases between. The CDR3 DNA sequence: TGTGCCATCAGTGATGGGGGGACGAGCTCCTACGAGCAGTACTTC. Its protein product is CAISDGGTSSYEQYF.